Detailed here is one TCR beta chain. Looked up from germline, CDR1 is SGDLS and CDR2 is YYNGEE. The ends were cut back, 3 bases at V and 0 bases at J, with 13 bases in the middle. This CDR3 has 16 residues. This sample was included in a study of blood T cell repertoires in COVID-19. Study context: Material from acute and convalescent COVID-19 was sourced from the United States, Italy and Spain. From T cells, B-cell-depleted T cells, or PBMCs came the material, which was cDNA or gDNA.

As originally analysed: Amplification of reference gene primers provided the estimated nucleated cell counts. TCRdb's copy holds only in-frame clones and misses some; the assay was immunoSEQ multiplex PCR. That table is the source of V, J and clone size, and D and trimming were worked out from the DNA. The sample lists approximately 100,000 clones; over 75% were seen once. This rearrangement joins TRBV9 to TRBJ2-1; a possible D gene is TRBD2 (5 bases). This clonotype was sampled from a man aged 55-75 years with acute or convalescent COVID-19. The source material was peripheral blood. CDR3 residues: CASSASGQSSYNEQFF. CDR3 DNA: TGTGCCAGCAGCGCAAGCGGCCAGAGCTCCTACAATGAGCAGTTCTTC.